These T cell receptor beta chains were read from a single sample in a study of blood T cell repertoires in COVID-19. Profiled with immunoSEQ multiplex PCR; TCRdb holds only in-frame clones, not every one. The profile shows about 220,000 clones, about 80% of them singletons. The sample consisted of PBMCs or T cells enriched from blood (not recorded which). Receptors originate from a woman in her thirties or forties with acute COVID-19. Each CDR3 is given with its conserved first and last residue. The D gene is left open where the match is weak. Size tells how often a clone was seen (once, few, many) or the class of an expanded clone, and some rows leave it out.

D	V	size	J	DNA	CDR3
.	TRBV2	.	TRBJ1-2	TGTGCCAGCAGTGGCTCAGGGAGGCTGCTAGCCTATGGCTACACCTTC	CASSGSGRLLAYGYTF
TRBD1	TRBV24-1	few	TRBJ2-1	TGTGCCACCAGTGATTACAGGGGCGCTGAGCAGTTCTTC	CATSDYRGAEQFF
TRBD1	TRBV9	.	TRBJ1-6	TGTGCCAGCAGCGTAGAGGGACAGCAAAATTCACCCCTCCACTTT	CASSVEGQQNSPLHF
.	TRBV7-6	.	TRBJ2-2	TGTGCCAGCAGCTTAGAGTTTGGGCCCTTCTCGTGGGGGGAGCTGTTTTTT	CASSLEFGPFSWGELFF
.	TRBV6-1	.	TRBJ2-7	TGTGCCAGCAGTGACGGACAGAGCAAGCCCCCCTACGAGCAGTACTTC	CASSDGQSKPPYEQYF
.	TRBV7-2	.	TRBJ1-4	TGTGCCAGCAGCGGGAGGGACATTGAAAAACTGTTTTTT	CASSGRDIEKLFF
.	TRBV3-1/TRBV3-2	.	TRBJ1-2	TGTGCCAGCAGCCCACGGGGGGGCTGGGGCTACACCTTC	CASSPRGGWGYTF
TRBD1	TRBV27	.	TRBJ2-7	TGTGCCAGCAGTTCATACAGGGGAGTGGCCTACGAGCAGTACTTC	CASSSYRGVAYEQYF
.	TRBV19	.	TRBJ1-2	TGTGCCAGTAGTACATTTGGACAGCGATACTATGGCTACACCTTC	CASSTFGQRYYGYTF
TRBD2	TRBV5-4	.	TRBJ2-7	TGTGCCAGCAGCTTGATGGGTTGGGGGACTAGCGGGAACGAGCAGTACTTC	CASSLMGWGTSGNEQYF
TRBD1	TRBV19	.	TRBJ1-1	TGTGCCAGTAGTCCAATCCTTCCGACAGGGGGTAGCACTGAAGCTTTCTTT	CASSPILPTGGSTEAFF
.	TRBV27	.	TRBJ2-2	TGTGCCAGCAGTTTATTAGCCCCGACGCAGTCGGGCGGGGAGCTGTTTTTT	CASSLLAPTQSGGELFF
.	TRBV12-3/TRBV12-4	.	TRBJ2-2	TGTGCCAGCAGAGCAGGGACCGGGGAGCTGTTTTTT	CASRAGTGELFF
TRBD2	TRBV7-2	.	TRBJ2-1	TGTGCCAGCAGCTCACCGGGGGGGACGAATGAGCAGTTCTTC	CASSSPGGTNEQFF
.	TRBV4-3	.	TRBJ2-3	TGCGCCAGCAGCCGAGCCTCCGCAGAGGGCGGCGAAGATACGCAGTATTTT	CASSRASAEGGEDTQYF
TRBD1	TRBV9	.	TRBJ2-7	TGTGCCAGCAGCGTAGGGGTAACGGGGACAGTTTCCTACGAGCAGTACTTC	CASSVGVTGTVSYEQYF
TRBD1	TRBV11-2	.	TRBJ2-4	TGTGCCAGCAGCCTTCAACGGACAGGCGCACTTCAGTACTTC	CASSLQRTGALQYF
.	TRBV11-2	.	TRBJ1-3	TGTGCCAGCGGTTTCTGGCCTGGAAACACCATATATTTT	CASGFWPGNTIYF
TRBD2	TRBV29-1	.	TRBJ2-1	TGCAGCGTTGAAGATCAACCGGGAGGGAGGAATGAGCAGTTCTTC	CSVEDQPGGRNEQFF
.	TRBV7-8	.	TRBJ2-7	TGTGCCAGCAGCTTAGTGGTGACACCCTTCTCCTACGAGCAGTACTTC	CASSLVVTPFSYEQYF
.	TRBV6-8	.	TRBJ1-2	TGTGCCAGCAGCCGCATCCCAGGGGTTTATGGCTACACCTTC	CASSRIPGVYGYTF
TRBD1	TRBV11-2	.	TRBJ1-2	TGTGCCAGCAGCTCCAGACAGGGAGCTAACTATGGCTACACCTTC	CASSSRQGANYGYTF
TRBD2	TRBV7-7	.	TRBJ2-3	TGTGCCAGCAGCTTACGGCCCACGGCGGGAGGAGCCGAAGGGGGTACGCAGTATTTT	CASSLRPTAGGAEGGTQYF
.	TRBV9	.	TRBJ1-4	TGTGCCAGCAGCCTCTCAGGTTCTAATGAAAAACTGTTTTTT	CASSLSGSNEKLFF
TRBD2	TRBV28	once	TRBJ2-4	TGTGCCAGCAGTGCCCGGACTAGCGGGAGTCGGACAAACATTCAGTACTTC	CASSARTSGSRTNIQYF
.	TRBV14	.	TRBJ2-2	TGTGCCAGCAGCCAAGTCGGGTTTCCCGGGGAGCTGTTTTTT	CASSQVGFPGELFF
.	TRBV30	.	TRBJ1-2	TGTGCCTGGAGTGCAATAGGGGCTGGATATGGCTACACCTTC	CAWSAIGAGYGYTF
.	TRBV19	.	TRBJ1-5	TGTGCCAGTAGTATAGATCCCCCAGGGGCGAGCAATCAGCCCCAGCATTTT	CASSIDPPGASNQPQHF
.	TRBV19	.	TRBJ1-2	TGTGCCAGTAGTATCTCAGTCCTTTATGGCTACACCTTC	CASSISVLYGYTF
TRBD2	TRBV7-3	.	TRBJ2-2	TGTGCCAGCAGCTTAACGATGCTAGCGGGGAACACCGGGGAGCTGTTTTTT	CASSLTMLAGNTGELFF
TRBD1	TRBV30	.	TRBJ1-2	TGTGCCTGGAAAGGGGGCTTAAACTATGGCTACACCTTC	CAWKGGLNYGYTF
TRBD1	TRBV7-2	.	TRBJ1-5	TGTGCCAGCAGCTTAAGGACAGGGGGGTATAGCAATCAGCCCCAGCATTTT	CASSLRTGGYSNQPQHF
.	TRBV27	.	TRBJ2-7	TGTGCCAGCAGTTTCCAGGGACAAGTATACGAGCAGTACTTC	CASSFQGQVYEQYF
.	TRBV4-1	.	TRBJ1-4	TGCGCCAGCAGCCCACGGACAAAAAATCCTGAAAAACTGTTTTTT	CASSPRTKNPEKLFF
.	TRBV2	.	TRBJ1-2	TGTGCCAGCAGAACAGGAAACTATGGCTACACCTTC	CASRTGNYGYTF
.	TRBV30	.	TRBJ1-2	TGTGCCTGGAGGAATACAGGGAGTGGCTACACCTTC	CAWRNTGSGYTF
.	TRBV2	.	TRBJ1-3	TGTGCCAGCAGTGGGGGAGTGTACAGTGCGCAATCTGGAAACACCATATATTTT	CASSGGVYSAQSGNTIYF
TRBD1	TRBV6-5	once	TRBJ1-1	TGTGCCAGCAGTTACTCTCTCCCAGGGGGCGGCACTGAAGCTTTCTTT	CASSYSLPGGGTEAFF
.	TRBV19	.	TRBJ2-7	TGTGCCAGTAGTATAGCCGCAGGCCGGGGCGAGCAGTACTTC	CASSIAAGRGEQYF
.	TRBV2	.	TRBJ1-2	TGTGCCAGCAGTGACGGGGGGGCTAACTATGGCTACACCTTC	CASSDGGANYGYTF
TRBD1	TRBV15	.	TRBJ1-3	TGTGCCACCAGCAGAGAGTTAGGGGGCGCCTCTGGAAACACCATATATTTT	CATSRELGGASGNTIYF